The clone carrying this TCR beta chain appeared many times. TCRdb fed the 5' RACE reads into MiXCR, producing one record per CDR3 protein. This repertoire shows 90,000 to 120,000 distinct CDR3 sequences, over 8.5% found once; its top ten account for under 9%. V shed 1 base and J shed 8 bases, with 3 bases lying between them. The CDR3 length is 11 residues. Germline values: CDR1 MNHNS, CDR2 SASEGT. The sample originates from a study of early T cells in non-severe SARS-CoV-2 infection. The specimen was whole blood. The clonotype comes from an adult who was a healthcare worker with PCR-confirmed SARS-CoV-2 infection or an uninfected control (not recorded which). The rearrangement uses TRBV6-1 and TRBJ2-1, with D unresolved. The CDR3 DNA reads TGTGCCAGCAGTGAAGAGCATGAGCAGTTCTTC. Protein sequence: CASSEEHEQFF.